The 24 T cell receptor beta chains given below trace back to one sample, sequenced in a study of radiation and T cells in renal cell carcinoma (dated by TCRdb to about 2020). The library was obtained by the immunoSEQ multiplex PCR assay. TCRdb stores this immuneACCESS table with in-frame sequences only. Part of the clones is absent; in the studies checked, under half of the shortfall reflects unresolved V genes, and no reason is known for the rest. The sample includes 100,000 to 150,000 clones, with 81% observed a single time. The ten largest make up approximately 6.3% of the sample. The sample's time point label is to be understood as: blood 2 weeks post-SBRT. Per the publication, the treatment or condition label means: 15 Gy SBRT to primary tumor, nephrectomy 4 weeks later. This sample comprised blood, obtained from a patient whose treatment included radiotherapy and nephrectomy. The receptors stem from a man in his fifties with renal cell carcinoma.

The table lists this clone with many counts. In DNA, the CDR3 is TGTGCCACCGGGACTAAAATGGGGACTGAAGCTTTCTTT. Protein: CATGTKMGTEAFF. The chain is built from TRBV7-9 and TRBJ1-1; TRBD1 is a possible D gene (5 bases). The CDR3 loop spans 13 amino acids. The germline V and J ends were trimmed by 10 bases and 5 bases, with 17 bases remaining between them. The germline gives CDR1 SEHNR, CDR2 FQNEAQ (reference sequence).

This chain connects TRBV9 to TRBJ1-1; D remains ambiguous. The germline CDR1 and CDR2 sequences are SGDLS and YYNGEE. This CDR3 has 14 residues. The ends were cut back, 4 bases at V and 7 bases at J, with 17 bases in the middle. Written as DNA, the CDR3 is TGTGCCAGCAGCCCGGAAAACAGCCGGGGTGAAGCTTTCTTT. It translates to CASSPENSRGEAFF.

This clone has just one count. The gene calls are TRBV28 and TRBJ1-5; D unresolved. The V and J ends lost 5 bases and 10 bases respectively, with 21 bases between them. The CDR3 consists of 15 residues. CDR1 MDHEN and CDR2 SYDVKM come from the germline V gene. DNA for the CDR3: TGTGCCAGCAGTACCATCGCGGGGTTCTCAGACCCCCAGCATTTT. This encodes CASSTIAGFSDPQHF. The full variable domain, with the rest looked up from reference TRBV28 and TRBJ1-5, is DVKVTQSSRYLVKRTGEKVFLECVQDMDHENMFWYRQDPGLGLRLIYFSYDVKMKEKGDIPEGYSVSREKKERFSLILESASTNQTSMYLCASSTIAGFSDPQHFGDGTRLSIL.

The chain uses TRBV5-1 and TRBJ2-7, with D tentatively TRBD1 (5 bases). The CDR3 has 15 residues. V gave up 0 bases and J gave up 2 bases, with 12 bases separating them. Germline values: CDR1 SGHRS, CDR2 YFSETQ. The chain's CDR3 is CASSLGQPGPYEQYF. CDR3 coding DNA: TGCGCCAGCAGCTTGGGACAGCCCGGGCCCTACGAGCAGTACTTC. Looking up the rest from reference TRBV5-1 and TRBJ2-7 gives the full variable domain: KAGVTQTPRYLIKTRGQQVTLSCSPISGHRSVSWYQQTPGQGLQFLFEYFSETQRNKGNFPGRFSGRQFSNSRSEMNVSTLELGDSALYLCASSLGQPGPYEQYFGPGTRLTVT.

This clone was recorded a few times. V usage is TRBV4-1 and J usage is TRBJ1-1; the D is unclear. CDR3 length equals 14 residues. V lost 1 base and J 2 bases, leaving 8 bases between the germline ends. CDR1 is MGHRA and CDR2 is YSYEKL in the germline V gene. The CDR3 protein is CASSQAGDNTEAFF. The CDR3 DNA sequence: TGCGCCAGCAGCCAAGCTGGGGATAACACTGAAGCTTTCTTT.

This rearrangement joins TRBV29-1 to TRBJ1-4; TRBD1 is a possible D gene (5 bases). This CDR3 is built from 13 residues. Germline V gives CDR1 SQVTM, CDR2 ANQGSEA. Trimming left V 4 bases short and J 4 bases short, with 10 bases between. CDR3 DNA: TGCAGCGTTGGGCTTGGGGGTAATGAAAAACTGTTTTTT. Translated: CSVGLGGNEKLFF.

The chain joins TRBV9 to TRBJ2-7, with D perhaps matching TRBD2 (6 bases). Between the trimmed V and J ends, which lost 0 bases and 2 bases, there was a span of 9 bases. This CDR3 has 14 residues. CDR1 and CDR2 (germline): SGDLS, YYNGEE. The CDR3 region has the DNA TGTGCCAGCAGCGTAGGTTGGGGGGCCTACGAGCAGTACTTC. This gives the protein CASSVGWGAYEQYF.

The gene calls are TRBV15 and TRBJ2-4, with D perhaps TRBD2 (5 bases). Germline lookup yields CDR1 LNHNV and CDR2 YYDKDF (reference sequence). Between the trimmed V and J ends, which lost 8 bases and 8 bases, there was a span of 16 bases. The CDR3 consists of 13 residues. In DNA form, the CDR3 reads TGTGCCACCTCGAGAACGACCGGGGACATTCAGTACTTC. This sequence encodes CATSRTTGDIQYF.

The chain combines TRBV5-1 with TRBJ2-3; no clear D gene. Trimming left V 2 bases short and J 2 bases short, with 12 bases between. Per the germline V gene, CDR1 is SGHRS and CDR2 is YFSETQ. CDR3 length: 15 residues. The chain's CDR3 is CASSLGRVNTDTQYF. The CDR3 region has the DNA TGCGCCAGCAGCTTAGGTAGGGTGAACACAGATACGCAGTATTTT. Complete variable domain (other parts from reference TRBV5-1 and TRBJ2-3): KAGVTQTPRYLIKTRGQQVTLSCSPISGHRSVSWYQQTPGQGLQFLFEYFSETQRNKGNFPGRFSGRQFSNSRSEMNVSTLELGDSALYLCASSLGRVNTDTQYFGPGTRLTVL.

The chain carries TRBV6-5 and TRBJ2-5; D is undetermined. The CDR3 is made up of 14 amino acids. The germline gives CDR1 MNHEY, CDR2 SVGAGI. Trimming shortened V by 0 bases and J by 2 bases, and 7 bases separated the two germline ends. Here the CDR3 reads CASSYSAPQETQYF. The CDR3, as DNA: TGTGCCAGCAGTTACTCAGCCCCACAAGAGACCCAGTACTTC.

The chain employs TRBV9 and TRBJ2-1; 12 nucleotides agree with TRBD2. Unmatched junction bases numbered 1, after V lost 3 bases and J lost 6 bases. The CDR3 totals 14 residues. Germline lookup yields CDR1 SGDLS and CDR2 YYNGEE. The CDR3 region is CASSASGGGNEQFF. CDR3 nucleotides: TGTGCCAGCAGCGCTAGCGGGGGGGGCAATGAGCAGTTCTTC.

The rearrangement uses TRBV6-5 and TRBJ1-4; perhaps TRBD1 as D (6 bases). Germline-derived CDR1 and CDR2 are MNHEY and SVGAGI. The CDR3 is 14 amino acids. V was shortened by 2 bases and J by 8 bases, with 12 bases between the two germline ends. This CDR3 reads CASSYGGGLEKLFF. CDR3 bases: TGTGCCAGCAGTTACGGAGGGGGACTGGAAAAACTGTTTTTT.

The chain has TRBV10-3 and TRBJ1-4, with TRBD1 as a possible D gene (5 bases). V gave up 6 bases and J gave up 8 bases, with 13 bases separating them. The CDR3 spans 13 residues. Per germline, CDR1 ENHRY and CDR2 SYGVKD. The CDR3 sequence: CAISTGGQEKLFF. CDR3 DNA sequence: TGTGCCATCAGCACCGGGGGTCAAGAAAAACTGTTTTTT.

The chain joins TRBV5-4 to TRBJ1-1, with D possibly matching TRBD1 (5 bases). The CDR3 covers 15 residues. Germline CDR1 SGHNT, CDR2 YYREEE (reference sequence). The V end lost 4 bases, the J end lost 2 bases, and 15 bases lay between the germline ends. In nucleotides, the CDR3 is TGTGCCAGCAGCCCGAGGACAAGCCTAAACACTGAAGCTTTCTTT. Translation gives CASSPRTSLNTEAFF. The full variable domain, rest sourced from reference TRBV5-4 and TRBJ1-1, is ETGVTQSPTHLIKTRGQQVTLRCSSQSGHNTVSWYQQALGQGPQFIFQYYREEENGRGNFPPRFSGLQFPNYSSELNVNALELDDSALYLCASSPRTSLNTEAFFGQGTRLTVV.

The chain has TRBV9 and TRBJ2-7; D gene ambiguous. The CDR3 length is 14 residues. Trimming removed 0 bases at V and 5 bases at J, with 12 bases between. Germline assignment: CDR1 SGDLS and CDR2 YYNGEE. CDR3 coding DNA: TGTGCCAGCAGCGTAGCTCAGGTTGCTCACGAGCAGTACTTC. Its translation is CASSVAQVAHEQYF. Filled out from reference TRBV9 and TRBJ2-7, the complete variable domain reads DSGVTQTPKHLITATGQRVTLRCSPRSGDLSVYWYQQSLDQGLQFLIQYYNGEERAKGNILERFSAQQFPDLHSELNLSSLELGDSALYFCASSVAQVAHEQYFGPGTRLTVT.

V gene TRBV6-5 combines with J gene TRBJ2-2; unclear D gene. The CDR3 contains 12 residues. The germline V gene has CDR1 MNHEY and CDR2 SVGAGI. V lost 2 bases and J 8 bases, leaving 6 bases between the germline ends. The CDR3 protein is CASSYPRGELFF. CDR3 coding DNA: TGTGCCAGCAGTTACCCGCGGGGGGAGCTGTTTTTT.

J is TRBJ2-7 and V is TRBV5-1, with TRBD1 identical over 10 bases. This CDR3 contains 15 residues. The germline gives CDR1 SGHRS, CDR2 YFSETQ. J lost 2 bases, V lost 4 bases, and 6 bases had no gene match. CDR3 sequence reads: CASSQRTGGAYEQYF. CDR3 bases: TGCGCCAGCAGCCAAAGGACAGGGGGGGCCTACGAGCAGTACTTC. Full variable domain (rest looked up from reference TRBV5-1 and TRBJ2-7): KAGVTQTPRYLIKTRGQQVTLSCSPISGHRSVSWYQQTPGQGLQFLFEYFSETQRNKGNFPGRFSGRQFSNSRSEMNVSTLELGDSALYLCASSQRTGGAYEQYFGPGTRLTVT.

The chain joins TRBV28 to TRBJ1-2, with 7 nucleotides matching TRBD1. Trimming took 4 bases from V and 4 from J; bases not matched to a gene: 9. The CDR3 extends over 15 amino acids. The germline V gene encodes CDR1 MDHEN and CDR2 SYDVKM. CDR3 in amino acids: CASSSPRTGTYGYTF. In DNA, the CDR3 is TGTGCCAGCAGTTCACCCAGGACAGGAACCTATGGCTACACCTTC.

This chain uses TRBV28 with TRBJ2-7; a possible D gene is TRBD1 (6 bases). Trimming stripped 6 bases from V and 4 bases from J, with 13 bases between. Germline V gene sequence: CDR1 MDHEN, CDR2 SYDVKM. This CDR3 has 13 amino acids. The CDR3: CASSLTGLYEQYF. In DNA form, the CDR3 reads TGTGCCAGCAGCCTAACAGGGTTATACGAGCAGTACTTC.

The chain uses TRBV30 and TRBJ2-3; D assignment may be TRBD1 or TRBD2 (6 bases each). CDR1 and CDR2 (germline): GTSNPN, SVGIG (reference sequence). This CDR3 region has 17 residues. The V end was cut by 2 bases, the J end by 0 bases, with 18 bases between. CDR3 in amino acids: CAWSPGGGGASTDTQYF. In DNA, the CDR3 is TGTGCCTGGAGTCCCGGGGGCGGCGGAGCTAGCACAGATACGCAGTATTTT.

This chain links TRBV2 with TRBJ2-7, with D perhaps assigned TRBD1 or TRBD2 (6 bases each). Germline CDR1 is SNHLY and CDR2 is FYNNEI. V dropped 6 bases and J dropped 3 bases, with 21 bases sitting between them. The CDR3 spans 16 residues. This chain's CDR3 is CASRLGGRGGDYEQYF. The CDR3 DNA reads TGTGCCAGCAGACTCGGGGGCAGGGGTGGGGACTACGAGCAGTACTTC.

The J gene is TRBJ1-2, the V gene TRBV7-8; 7 nucleotides match TRBD1. CDR1 is SGHVS, CDR2 FQNEAQ, per germline. V shed 2 bases, J shed 3 bases, and the junction held 9 bases outside the gene matches. CDR3 length: 16 residues. In DNA form, the CDR3 reads TGTGCCAGCAGCTTAAACCCTGACAGGGCCCACTATGGCTACACCTTC. Amino acids: CASSLNPDRAHYGYTF.

The rearrangement uses TRBV27 and TRBJ2-3; 8 positions agree with TRBD2. This CDR3 contains 14 residues. V shed 11 bases, J shed 4 bases, and the junction held 11 bases outside the gene matches. The germline V gene encodes CDR1 MNHEY and CDR2 SMNVEV (reference sequence). The CDR3 DNA is TGTGCCGCAGGGCGGGGGGCGTCGCCAGATACGCAGTATTTT. Encoded protein: CAAGRGASPDTQYF.

This rearrangement joins TRBV2 to TRBJ2-1, with 8 bases that match TRBD2. The V gene's germline CDR1 is SNHLY and CDR2 FYNNEI. The V gene end was trimmed by 7 bases and the J gene end by 6 bases; junction bases not matched to a gene: 5. This CDR3 region has 13 residues. For the CDR3, the DNA is TGTGCCAGCAAACGGGAGGGTATCAATGAGCAGTTCTTC. Encoded protein: CASKREGINEQFF.